The clone carrying this T cell receptor beta chain has just one count. Produced via immunoSEQ multiplex PCR; TCRdb's table is partial and in-frame only. The sample consists of some 250,000 clones, about 87% of them appearing once. The data originate from a study of blood T cell repertoires in COVID-19. Trimming took off 4 bases at V and 6 bases at J, with 13 bases between the two ends. The CDR3 spans 14 residues. Germline V gene data show CDR1 as SNHLY and CDR2 as FYNNEI. This TCR came from a woman in her sixties with COVID-19, enrolled during active disease. The rearrangement links TRBV2 to TRBJ1-5; possibly TRBD1 for D (6 bases). Sequencing input: peripheral blood. For the CDR3, the DNA is TGTGCCAGCAGTGGAGAGGGCAGGGGTCAGCCCCAGCATTTT. Its translation: CASSGEGRGQPQHF.